This entry lists 25 T cell receptor beta chains sequenced from one sample in a study of regulatory T cells in long-lasting Graves disease. Researchers made TCR beta libraries by using iRepertoire HTBI primers and running Arm-PCR on CDR3 regions. MiXCR was run by TCRdb on the multiplex PCR reads, yielding one entry per CDR3 protein. This table has approximately 400,000 distinct CDR3 sequences, about 15% appearing once. Time point denoted: newly diagnosed GD, antithyroid drugs for less than 3 months. After RNA was extracted from PBMCs, the TCR library was made from it. These data were likewise used in another study, on T cells in Graves' hyperthyroidism and ophthalmopathy.

The specimen comprised peripheral blood mononuclear cells (PBMCs), sampled at new diagnosis, from a patient treated with antithyroid drugs. The receptors stem from a woman younger than 45 with Graves disease.

This clonotype was picked up many times. This chain links TRBV5-4 with TRBJ2-1; 7 bases line up with TRBD1. The trim removed 5 bases at V and 15 bases at J, leaving 11 bases unmatched. There are 12 residues in the CDR3. From germline, CDR1 is SGHNT and CDR2 YYREEE (reference sequence). CDR3 amino acids: CASSITGDRPFF. CDR3 DNA: TGTGCCAGCAGTATTACAGGGGACCGTCCGTTCTTC.

Remarks on this clonotype: A much larger clone lies one base from this, so it may be a read error. The CDR3 end shows no conserved phenylalanine or tryptophan, and so a read error is likely. The DNA is left out, because the CDR3 cannot be placed on it with certainty; the CDR3 is given as TCRdb lists it. The chain has TRBV6-1 and TRBJ2-1; whether TRBD2, the table's D call, matches the DNA was not checked. CDR1 and CDR2 from the germline V gene are MNHNS and SASEGT. A total of 13 residues make up the CDR3, ends included. This CDR3 reads CASTSGLAPFYFS.

The chain is built from TRBV9 and TRBJ2-7, with 10 bases that match TRBD1. J gave up 2 bases and V 0 bases, and 5 bases lay outside the gene matches. The CDR3 consists of 16 residues. The germline V gene encodes CDR1 SGDLS and CDR2 YYNGEE. CDR3 in amino acids: CASSVGQGAGTYEQYF. The CDR3 coding sequence is TGTGCCAGCAGCGTAGGACAGGGGGCAGGGACCTACGAGCAGTACTTC.

This clonotype was counted many times. The V and J genes are TRBV24-1 and TRBJ2-7; no firm D call. The germline V gene encodes CDR1 KGHDR and CDR2 SFDVKD. The germline V and J ends were trimmed by 3 bases and 2 bases, with 10 bases remaining between them. This CDR3 contains 14 residues. In DNA, the CDR3 is TGTGCCACCAGTGATAATAAAGGGACCTACGAGCAGTACTTC. This translates into CATSDNKGTYEQYF.

This clonotype was picked up a small number of times. V usage is TRBV18 and J usage is TRBJ2-2; 7 bases fit TRBD2. Trimming cost V 0 bases and J 3 bases; bases outside gene matches: 4. The CDR3 covers 16 residues. Per the germline V gene, CDR1 is KGHSH and CDR2 is LQKENI. CDR3 region: CASSPPLAEYTGELFF. The CDR3 DNA reads as TGTGCCAGCTCACCACCGCTAGCGGAATACACCGGGGAGCTGTTTTTT.

This clonotype was counted many times. This chain connects TRBV2 to TRBJ2-1; D not resolved. CDR3 length equals 11 residues. Looked up from germline, CDR1 is SNHLY and CDR2 is FYNNEI. V was pared by 0 bases and J by 9 bases, with 3 bases between. DNA of the CDR3: TGTGCCAGCAGTGAAGCAGGTGAGCAGTTCTTC. Amino acids: CASSEAGEQFF.

In its sample, this clonotype was seen many times. The chain has TRBV3-1 and TRBJ1-1; D possibly corresponds to TRBD1 (6 bases). Per germline, CDR1 LGHDT and CDR2 YNNKEL (reference sequence). Trimming took 0 bases from V and 3 from J, leaving 11 bases between them. The CDR3 runs to 15 residues. CDR3 in amino acids: CASSQDPRGDTEAFF. The CDR3 region has the DNA TGTGCCAGCAGCCAAGATCCCAGGGGCGACACTGAAGCTTTCTTT.

This clonotype was counted only a few times. The V gene is TRBV4-1, the J gene TRBJ1-2; possible D gene TRBD1, 5 bases. CDR1 and CDR2 from the germline V gene are MGHRA and YSYEKL. Trimming removed 1 base at V and 8 bases at J, with 8 bases between. The CDR3 has 12 residues. The DNA for the CDR3 is TGCGCCAGCAGCCAAGTTGAGGGGGGCTACACCTTC. Translating gives CASSQVEGGYTF.

This clonotype was detected many times. The CDR3 region is CASSLVFGNEQFF. The DNA for the CDR3 is TGTGCCAGCAGCTTAGTATTCGGCAATGAGCAGTTCTTC. The chain has TRBV7-8 and TRBJ2-1; D gene uncertain. The CDR3 consists of 13 residues. V lost 1 base and J 6 bases, leaving 7 bases between the germline ends. Per the germline V gene, CDR1 is SGHVS and CDR2 is FQNEAQ.

This clonotype was counted at least ten times. This chain connects TRBV7-6 to TRBJ1-5; perhaps TRBD1 as D (5 bases). The CDR3 consists of 15 residues. Germline V CDR1 and CDR2: SGHVS, FNYEAQ. V was clipped by 2 bases and J by 4 bases, with 12 bases between them. The chain's CDR3 is CASSLSQGGNQPQHF. The CDR3 DNA reads as TGTGCCAGCAGCTTAAGTCAGGGTGGGAATCAGCCCCAGCATTTT.

V and J are TRBV19 and TRBJ2-3, with 7 bases matching TRBD2. Germline V gene sequence: CDR1 LNHDA, CDR2 SQIVND (reference sequence). V was clipped by 6 bases and J by 12 bases; unmatched bases: 9. CDR3 size: 12 residues. As DNA, the CDR3 is TGTGCCAGTAGCCGAACTAGCGCCGCTCAGTATTTT. It encodes CASSRTSAAQYF. Drawing the rest from reference TRBV19 and TRBJ2-3, the complete variable domain is DGGITQSPKYLFRKEGQNVTLSCEQNLNHDAMYWYRQDPGQGLRLIYYSQIVNDFQKGDIAEGYSVSREKKESFPLTVTSAQKNPTAFYLCASSRTSAAQYFGPGTRLTVL.

The sample holds many counts of this clonotype. V gene TRBV6-1 combines with J gene TRBJ2-3; 8 bases align to TRBD1. This CDR3 has 12 amino acids. Germline CDR1 reads MNHNS; CDR2 reads SASEGT. Losses at the gene ends were 6 bases for V and 9 bases for J; bases not matched to a gene: 5. CDR3 residues: CASRVPGGTQYF. The DNA of the CDR3 is TGTGCCAGCAGAGTACCAGGGGGCACGCAGTATTTT.

The chain uses TRBV20-1 and TRBJ1-4; D may be TRBD1 (6 bases). Germline lookup yields CDR1 DFQATT and CDR2 SNEGSKA (reference sequence). The CDR3 totals 13 residues. V shed 6 bases and J shed 4 bases, with 12 bases lying between them. The CDR3 spells CSALGQSNEKLFF. For the CDR3, the DNA is TGCAGTGCCTTAGGACAGAGTAATGAAAAACTGTTTTTT.

This clonotype was seen ten or more times. The gene calls are TRBV11-2 and TRBJ2-1; TRBD1 matches at 11 bases. The CDR3 sequence is 17 residues long. Germline lookup yields CDR1 SGHAT and CDR2 FQNNGV. Trimming took 4 bases from V and 0 from J; bases not matched to a gene: 5. The CDR3 region is CASSSGTGGLSYNEQFF. DNA of the CDR3: TGTGCCAGCAGCTCTGGGACAGGGGGGCTCTCCTACAATGAGCAGTTCTTC.

This clonotype has only a few counts. The chain recombines TRBV6-1 with TRBJ1-3; tentatively, D is TRBD1 (6 bases). Germline assignment: CDR1 MNHNS and CDR2 SASEGT. V gave up 6 bases and J gave up 4 bases, with 16 bases separating them. CDR3 size: 15 residues. The DNA of the CDR3 is TGTGCCAGCAGCCCAGAGAGGGGGTCCGGAAACACCATATATTTT. It is translated as CASSPERGSGNTIYF.

The rearrangement links TRBV7-3 to TRBJ1-6; D is unresolved. There are 16 residues in the CDR3. Germline CDR1 SGHTA, CDR2 FQGTGA. V dropped 5 bases and J dropped 7 bases, with 18 bases sitting between them. The CDR3 region has the DNA TGTGCCAGCAGCGCCACGAGACATCCTGGAAATTCACCCCTCCACTTT. This codes for CASSATRHPGNSPLHF.

This clonotype was counted many times. J is TRBJ1-1 and V is TRBV24-1; 8 bases are shared with TRBD1. After removal of 4 bases from V and 2 bases from J, the junction contained 11 bases not matched to a gene. This CDR3 comprises 17 residues. Germline CDR1 and CDR2: KGHDR and SFDVKD. CDR3: CATSDPHRGGSNTEAFF. In nucleotides, the CDR3 is TGTGCCACCAGTGACCCTCACAGGGGGGGGAGTAACACTGAAGCTTTCTTT.

In this sample, this clonotype turned up many times. The chain has TRBV5-1 and TRBJ1-2, with 11 bases that match TRBD1. The junction had 9 bases not matched to a gene; V was cut back by 4 bases and J by 7 bases. CDR3 length: 15 residues. CDR1 and CDR2 (germline): SGHRS, YFSETQ. The CDR3 region is CASSAEDRGPAGYTF. The CDR3 DNA reads as TGCGCCAGCAGCGCCGAGGACAGGGGGCCTGCTGGCTACACCTTC.

With respect to this clonotype: A much larger clone differs by one base, so this may be a read error. J is TRBJ1-1 and V is TRBV12-3 or TRBV12-4; 7 nucleotides match TRBD1. The length of the CDR3 is 14 residues. The CDR3 loop reads CPSRGSSWDTEAFF. Here the CDR3 DNA reads TGTCCCAGCAGGGGGTCTTCTTGGGACACTGAAGCTTTCTTT.

This clonotype has ten or more counts. Here the CDR3 DNA reads TGCGCCAGCAGCCCTCAGTCAGGGGGCTTAACAGATACGCAGTATTTT. It translates to CASSPQSGGLTDTQYF. This chain joins TRBV5-1 and TRBJ2-3; 8 bases map to TRBD1. V dropped 4 bases and J dropped 3; count of bases not matched to a gene: 10. The germline gives CDR1 SGHRS, CDR2 YFSETQ. The CDR3 contains 16 residues.

The V call is TRBV12-3 or TRBV12-4, the J call TRBJ2-1; D unresolved. V gave up 3 bases and J gave up 1 base, with 10 bases separating them. The CDR3 runs 15 residues. The CDR3 here is CASSFYVGSYNEQFF. The CDR3 nucleotides read TGTGCCAGCAGTTTTTATGTAGGGTCCTACAATGAGCAGTTCTTC.

This clonotype was seen repeatedly, ten times or more. The rearrangement joins TRBV30 to TRBJ2-5, with TRBD1 identical over 8 bases. Germline lookup yields CDR1 GTSNPN and CDR2 SVGIG (reference sequence). The CDR3 runs to 13 residues. Losses at the gene ends were 4 bases for V and 2 bases for J; bases not matched to a gene: 3. CDR3 coding DNA: TGTGCCTGGACTGGACAGGGACAAGAGACCCAGTACTTC. It specifies CAWTGQGQETQYF. The whole variable domain, remainder taken from reference TRBV30 and TRBJ2-5, is SQTIHQWPATLVQPVGSPLSLECTVEGTSNPNLYWYRQAAGRGLQLLFYSVGIGQISSEVPQNLSASRPQDRQFILSSKKLLLSDSGFYLCAWTGQGQETQYFGPGTRLLVL.

The V and J genes are TRBV6-1 and TRBJ1-5; unclear D gene. Germline-derived CDR1 and CDR2 are MNHNS and SASEGT. V lost 7 bases to trimming and J lost 7 bases, with 14 bases between them. CDR3 length: 13 residues. The CDR3 here is CASMLERSQPQHF. CDR3 nucleotide sequence: TGTGCCAGCATGTTGGAAAGGTCGCAGCCCCAGCATTTT.

This clonotype has ten or more counts. This sequence joins TRBV6-1 and TRBJ2-7; tentative D call: TRBD1 (6 bases). Germline CDR1 MNHNS, CDR2 SASEGT. V lost 7 bases and J 3 bases, leaving 10 bases between the germline ends. CDR3 length equals 12 residues. The CDR3 spells CASTRTDYEQYF. CDR3 sequence (DNA): TGTGCCAGCACCCGGACAGACTACGAGCAGTACTTC.

This rearrangement joins TRBV20-1 to TRBJ2-1; TRBD2 agrees at 10 bases. Germline V lookup: CDR1 DFQATT, CDR2 SNEGSKA (reference sequence). Trimming removed 0 bases from V and 7 bases from J; junction bases left unmatched: 6. This CDR3 comprises 15 residues. CDR3 region: CSARDLAGVSNEQFF. In DNA form, the CDR3 reads TGCAGTGCTAGAGACCTAGCGGGAGTCAGTAATGAGCAGTTCTTC.